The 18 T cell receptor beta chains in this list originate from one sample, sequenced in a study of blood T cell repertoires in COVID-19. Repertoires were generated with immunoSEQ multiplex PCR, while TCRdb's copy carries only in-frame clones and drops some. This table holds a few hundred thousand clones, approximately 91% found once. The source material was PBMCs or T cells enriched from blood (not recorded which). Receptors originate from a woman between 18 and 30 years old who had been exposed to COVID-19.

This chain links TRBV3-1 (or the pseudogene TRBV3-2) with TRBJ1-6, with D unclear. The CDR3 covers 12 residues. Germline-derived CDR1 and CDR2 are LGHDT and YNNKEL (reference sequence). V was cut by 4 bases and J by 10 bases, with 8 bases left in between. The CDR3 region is CASSPGGSPLHF. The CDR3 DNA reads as TGTGCCAGCAGCCCTGGAGGATCACCCCTCCACTTT.

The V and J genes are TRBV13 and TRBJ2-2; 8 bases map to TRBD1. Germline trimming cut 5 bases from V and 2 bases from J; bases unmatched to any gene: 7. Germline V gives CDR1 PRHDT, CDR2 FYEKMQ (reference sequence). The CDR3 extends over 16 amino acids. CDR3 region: CASSTRQGPNTGELFF. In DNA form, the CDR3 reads TGTGCCAGCAGCACCAGACAGGGGCCAAACACCGGGGAGCTGTTTTTT.

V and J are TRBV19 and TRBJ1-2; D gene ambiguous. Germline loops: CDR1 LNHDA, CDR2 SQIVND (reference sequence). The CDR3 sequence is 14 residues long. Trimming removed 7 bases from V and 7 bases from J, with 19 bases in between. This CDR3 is CASTTAVRGLGYTF. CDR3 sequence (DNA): TGTGCCAGTACCACCGCTGTCCGAGGTCTTGGCTACACCTTC. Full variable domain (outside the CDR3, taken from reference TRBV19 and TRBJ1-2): DGGITQSPKYLFRKEGQNVTLSCEQNLNHDAMYWYRQDPGQGLRLIYYSQIVNDFQKGDIAEGYSVSREKKESFPLTVTSAQKNPTAFYLCASTTAVRGLGYTFGSGTRLTVV.

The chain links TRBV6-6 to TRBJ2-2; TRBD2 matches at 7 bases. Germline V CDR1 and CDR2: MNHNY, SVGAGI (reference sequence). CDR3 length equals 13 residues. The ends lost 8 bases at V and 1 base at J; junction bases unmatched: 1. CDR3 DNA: TGTGCCAGCTCTAGCGGGAACACCGGGGAGCTGTTTTTT. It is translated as CASSSGNTGELFF.

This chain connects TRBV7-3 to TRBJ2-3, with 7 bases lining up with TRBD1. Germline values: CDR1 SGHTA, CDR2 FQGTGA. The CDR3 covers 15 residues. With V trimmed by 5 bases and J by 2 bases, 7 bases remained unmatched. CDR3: CASSDRDRNTDTQYF. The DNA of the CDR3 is TGTGCCAGCAGCGACCGGGACAGAAACACAGATACGCAGTATTTT.

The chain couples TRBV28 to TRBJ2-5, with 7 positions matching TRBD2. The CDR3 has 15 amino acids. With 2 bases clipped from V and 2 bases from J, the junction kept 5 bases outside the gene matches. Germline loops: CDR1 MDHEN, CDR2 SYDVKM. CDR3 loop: CASSLLGGGQETQYF. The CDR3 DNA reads TGTGCCAGCAGTTTACTTGGCGGGGGACAAGAGACCCAGTACTTC. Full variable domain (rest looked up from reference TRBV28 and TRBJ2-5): DVKVTQSSRYLVKRTGEKVFLECVQDMDHENMFWYRQDPGLGLRLIYFSYDVKMKEKGDIPEGYSVSREKKERFSLILESASTNQTSMYLCASSLLGGGQETQYFGPGTRLLVL.

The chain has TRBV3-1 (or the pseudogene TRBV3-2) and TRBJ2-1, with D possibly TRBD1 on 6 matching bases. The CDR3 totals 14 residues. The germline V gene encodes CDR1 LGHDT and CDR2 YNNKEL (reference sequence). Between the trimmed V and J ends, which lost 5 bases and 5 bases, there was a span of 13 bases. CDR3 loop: CASSSRGGDNEQFF. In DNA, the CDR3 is TGTGCCAGCAGCTCCAGGGGCGGTGACAATGAGCAGTTCTTC.

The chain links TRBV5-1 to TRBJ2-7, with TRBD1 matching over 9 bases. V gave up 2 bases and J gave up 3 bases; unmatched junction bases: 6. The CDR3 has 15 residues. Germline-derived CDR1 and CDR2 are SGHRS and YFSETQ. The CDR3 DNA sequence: TGCGCCAGCAGCTTCGGGACAGGGATTTTCTACGAGCAGTACTTC. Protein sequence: CASSFGTGIFYEQYF.

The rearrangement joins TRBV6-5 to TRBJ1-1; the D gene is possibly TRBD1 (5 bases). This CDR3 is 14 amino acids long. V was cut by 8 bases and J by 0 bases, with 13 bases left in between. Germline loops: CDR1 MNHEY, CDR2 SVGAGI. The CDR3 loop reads CASQGAPMNTEAFF. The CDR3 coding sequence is TGTGCCAGCCAAGGGGCTCCTATGAACACTGAAGCTTTCTTT.

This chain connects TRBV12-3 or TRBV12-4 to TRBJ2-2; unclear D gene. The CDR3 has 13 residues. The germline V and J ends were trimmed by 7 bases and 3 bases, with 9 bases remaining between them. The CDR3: CASTQDYTGELFF. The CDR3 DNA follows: TGTGCCAGCACGCAGGATTACACCGGGGAGCTGTTTTTT.

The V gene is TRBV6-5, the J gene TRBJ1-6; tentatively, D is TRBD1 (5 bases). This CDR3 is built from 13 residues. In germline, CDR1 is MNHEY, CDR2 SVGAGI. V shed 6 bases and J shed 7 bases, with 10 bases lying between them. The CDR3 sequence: CASSREVNSPLHF. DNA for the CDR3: TGTGCCAGCAGCAGGGAGGTGAATTCACCCCTCCACTTT.

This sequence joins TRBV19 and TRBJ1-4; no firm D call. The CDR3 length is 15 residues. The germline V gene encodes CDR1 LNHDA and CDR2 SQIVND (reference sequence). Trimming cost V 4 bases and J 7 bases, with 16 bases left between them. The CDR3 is CASSTTGRDVEKLFF. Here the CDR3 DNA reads TGTGCCAGTAGTACCACGGGGAGGGATGTTGAAAAACTGTTTTTT.

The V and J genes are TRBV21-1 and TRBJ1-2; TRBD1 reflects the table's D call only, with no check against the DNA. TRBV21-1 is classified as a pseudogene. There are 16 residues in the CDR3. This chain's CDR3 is CASSISPGQGHYGYTF. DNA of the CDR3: TGTGCCAGCAGCATTTCCCCAGGACAGGGACACTATGGCTACACCTTC.

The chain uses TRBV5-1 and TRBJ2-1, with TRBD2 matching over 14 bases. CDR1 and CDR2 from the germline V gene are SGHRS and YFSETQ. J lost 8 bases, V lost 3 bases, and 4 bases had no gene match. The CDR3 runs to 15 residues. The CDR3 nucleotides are TGCGCCAGCAGCTCGACTAGCGGGGGGGCCCATGAGCAGTTCTTC. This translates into CASSSTSGGAHEQFF.

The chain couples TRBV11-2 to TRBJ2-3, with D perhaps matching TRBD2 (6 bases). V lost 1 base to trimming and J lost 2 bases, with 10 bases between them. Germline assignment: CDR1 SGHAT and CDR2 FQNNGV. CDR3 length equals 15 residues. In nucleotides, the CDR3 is TGTGCCAGCAGCTTAGCGGGAGTGTTCACAGATACGCAGTATTTT. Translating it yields CASSLAGVFTDTQYF.

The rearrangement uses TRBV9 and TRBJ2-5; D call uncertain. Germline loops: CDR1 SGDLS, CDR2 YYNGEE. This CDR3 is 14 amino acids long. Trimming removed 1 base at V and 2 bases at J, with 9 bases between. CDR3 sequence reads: CASSVYADQETQYF. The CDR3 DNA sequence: TGTGCCAGCAGCGTATATGCGGATCAAGAGACCCAGTACTTC.

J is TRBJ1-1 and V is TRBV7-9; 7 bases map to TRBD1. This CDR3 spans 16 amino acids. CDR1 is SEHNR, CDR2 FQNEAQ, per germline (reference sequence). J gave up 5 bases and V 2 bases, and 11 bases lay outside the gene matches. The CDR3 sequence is CASSLYGGLQGTEAFF. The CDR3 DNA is TGTGCCAGCAGCTTATACGGTGGGTTACAGGGGACTGAAGCTTTCTTT.

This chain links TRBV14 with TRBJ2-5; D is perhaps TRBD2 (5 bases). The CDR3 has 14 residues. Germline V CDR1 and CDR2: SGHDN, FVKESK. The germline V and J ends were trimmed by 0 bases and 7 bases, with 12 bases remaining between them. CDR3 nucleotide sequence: TGTGCCAGCAGCCAAGAACTAGGGTCACGGACCCAGTACTTC. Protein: CASSQELGSRTQYF.